Each of the 7 T cell receptor beta chains below was sequenced from the same sample in a study of blood T cells in healthy people across ages. Using a J-beta primer mix together with a sample-barcoded 5' primer, a second PCR was run for about 7 to 12 cycles. TCRdb redid the calling of the 5' RACE reads with MiXCR, one entry per CDR3 protein. The sample consists of 850,000 or so distinct CDR3 sequences, 25% to 30% of them appearing once. Sequenced material: blood. Receptor source: a woman of 80 years or more in good health.

Note on this clonotype: A much bigger clone sits one base away, suggesting this may be a read error. The chain couples TRBV11-2 to TRBJ2-1, with D unresolved. The CDR3 covers 14 residues. The V and J ends lost 1 base and 10 bases respectively, with 14 bases between them. Germline loops: CDR1 SGHAT, CDR2 FQNNGV. For the CDR3, the DNA is TGTGCCAGCAGCTTAGCTGGCAGCCAGTACGAGCAGTTCTTC. This gives the protein CASSLAGSQYEQFF.

The chain employs TRBV4-2 and TRBJ1-4, with a tentative D call TRBD1 (6 bases). The CDR3 consists of 14 residues. CDR1 LGHNA and CDR2 YNFKEQ come from the germline V gene. The ends were cut back, 2 bases at V and 8 bases at J, with 12 bases in the middle. CDR3 sequence reads: CASSQSRGGEKLFF. The CDR3 DNA is TGTGCCAGCAGCCAATCCCGAGGGGGAGAAAAACTGTTTTTT.

This clonotype was seen just once. The genes are TRBV12-3 or TRBV12-4 and TRBJ1-2; possible D gene TRBD1, 6 bases. Trimming stripped 7 bases from V and 0 bases from J, with 15 bases between. The CDR3 is 15 amino acids. CDR3 coding DNA: TGTGCCAGCAAAACTGGGGGCTCGCCTAACTATGGCTACACCTTC. Protein sequence: CASKTGGSPNYGYTF.

This clonotype was observed a handful of times. A much larger clone sits a single nucleotide away, making a read error possible. This chain links TRBV11-2 with TRBJ2-5; D possibly uses TRBD1 or TRBD2 (5 bases each). Trimming stripped 0 bases from V and 11 bases from J, with 19 bases between. CDR1 is SGHAT, CDR2 FQNNGV, per germline. The length of the CDR3 is 15 residues. The CDR3 loop is CASSLDIGGRNEQYF. DNA of the CDR3: TGTGCCAGCAGCTTAGATATTGGGGGTCGAAATGAGCAGTACTTC.

The chain links TRBV14 to TRBJ1-1; 10 positions match TRBD1. Germline-derived CDR1 and CDR2 are SGHDN and FVKESK. J gave up 9 bases and V 1 base, and 2 bases lay outside the gene matches. The CDR3 contains 13 residues. The CDR3 here is CASSQAGQGKAFF. The CDR3 DNA is TGTGCCAGCAGCCAAGCGGGACAGGGGAAAGCTTTCTTT. Based on the CDR3 plus reference TRBV14 and TRBJ1-1, the full variable domain is EAGVTQFPSHSVIEKGQTVTLRCDPISGHDNLYWYRRVMGKEIKFLLHFVKESKQDESGMPNNRFLAERTGGTYSTLKVQPAELEDSGVYFCASSQAGQGKAFFGQGTRLTVV.

This chain joins TRBV4-3 and TRBJ1-5, with 7 positions matching TRBD1. CDR1 and CDR2 from the germline V gene are LGHNA and YSLEER. With V trimmed by 2 bases and J by 5 bases, 6 bases remained unmatched. The CDR3 is 15 residues long. CDR3 in DNA: TGCGCCAGCAGCCAAACTGACAGGGTAGATCAGCCCCAGCATTTT. This gives the protein CASSQTDRVDQPQHF.

A word on this clonotype: A much larger clonotype is one base distant, so this may be a read error. The CDR3, as DNA: TGTGCCAACAGCATTAGCGGGGGGCCCGCCTACGAGCAGTACTTC. Its protein is CANSISGGPAYEQYF. The V call is TRBV28, the J call TRBJ2-5, with 10 nucleotides matching TRBD2. The J call may be in error: the DNA end matches TRBJ2-7 better. From germline, CDR1 is MDHEN and CDR2 SYDVKM. The CDR3 length is 15 residues.